A single sample is the source of the 32 T cell receptor beta chains below, sequenced in a study of cytomegalovirus exposure and HLA in healthy donors. PCR amplification relied on 60 Vbeta primers (plus 13 Jbeta primers). Sequenced by immunoSEQ multiplex PCR; TCRdb stores in-frame clones only, minus some. Among just over 95,000 clones listed, approximately 80% were seen once. The sample taken for sequencing was PBMCs. The source of these receptors is a woman in her 40s in good health and CMV-seronegative.

The rearrangement joins TRBV5-6 to TRBJ1-2, with D perhaps TRBD1 (5 bases). V dropped 3 bases and J dropped 4 bases, with 16 bases sitting between them. The CDR3 spans 15 residues. Germline V CDR1 and CDR2: SGHDT, YYEEEE. The CDR3 protein is CASSSNTGTGYGYTF. The CDR3 DNA is TGTGCCAGCAGCTCCAATACCGGGACTGGCTATGGCTACACCTTC.

The chain links TRBV29-1 to TRBJ2-2; D may be TRBD1 (6 bases). The CDR3 runs to 15 residues. CDR1 is SQVTM, CDR2 ANQGSEA, per germline. V lost 5 bases and J lost 4, with 17 bases in between. In DNA, the CDR3 is TGCAGCGTTAAATTGACAGGTGCGGGCACCGGGGAGCTGTTTTTT. Residues: CSVKLTGAGTGELFF.

This sequence joins TRBV7-3 and TRBJ2-3; the D gene is possibly TRBD2 (5 bases). With 3 bases removed from V and 2 bases from J, the gap between germline ends came to 9 bases. This CDR3 has 14 residues. The germline gives CDR1 SGHTA, CDR2 FQGTGA. DNA of the CDR3: TGTGCCAGCAGCTTCGGACTTTTCACAGATACGCAGTATTTT. Translating gives CASSFGLFTDTQYF.

The rearrangement links TRBV4-1 to TRBJ2-1; perhaps TRBD2 as D (5 bases). Germline values: CDR1 MGHRA, CDR2 YSYEKL. CDR3 size: 15 residues. V was clipped by 3 bases and J by 7 bases, with 16 bases between them. The CDR3 loop is CASSQAGGWWNEQFF. CDR3 in DNA: TGCGCCAGCAGCCAGGCCGGCGGGTGGTGGAATGAGCAGTTCTTC.

This clone occurred a few times. This chain uses TRBV6-6 with TRBJ1-2; D not certain. Germline loops: CDR1 MNHNY, CDR2 SVGAGI (reference sequence). This CDR3 is built from 13 residues. V was shortened by 7 bases and J by 5 bases, with 14 bases between the two germline ends. DNA for the CDR3: TGTGCCAGCACACAGACTAACGATTATGGCTACACCTTC. Translating gives CASTQTNDYGYTF.

The CDR3 spells CASSLKTGGKAFF. CDR3 DNA sequence: TGTGCCAGCAGTTTAAAGACAGGGGGCAAAGCTTTCTTT. The chain joins TRBV27 to TRBJ1-1, with 10 nucleotides matching TRBD1. J gave up 9 bases and V 2 bases, and 3 bases lay outside the gene matches. Germline CDR1 and CDR2: MNHEY and SMNVEV (reference sequence). This CDR3 spans 13 amino acids.

The chain carries TRBV25-1 and TRBJ2-2, with TRBD2 matching over 8 bases. The V gene's germline CDR1 is MGHDK and CDR2 SYGVNS. V lost 8 bases, J lost 2 bases, and 7 bases stayed unmatched. The CDR3 runs 15 residues. CDR3 residues: CASGKRGINTGELFF. The DNA of the CDR3 is TGTGCCAGCGGAAAGCGGGGGATAAACACCGGGGAGCTGTTTTTT.

This clone was picked up a small number of times. The rearrangement joins TRBV7-2 to TRBJ2-7, with TRBD2 as a possible D gene (7 bases). Germline values: CDR1 SGHTA, CDR2 FQGNSA. Trimming left V 2 bases short and J 8 bases short, with 19 bases between. The CDR3 is 15 amino acids. The CDR3 DNA sequence: TGTGCCAGCAGCTTATGGGGAGGGGGGTCTCACCAGCAGTACTTC. Translated, it gives CASSLWGGGSHQQYF.

This rearrangement joins TRBV11-1 to TRBJ1-4, with TRBD1 as a possible D gene (6 bases). The CDR3 contains 16 residues. Germline lookup yields CDR1 SGHAT and CDR2 FQDESV (reference sequence). The V end lost 5 bases, the J end lost 0 bases, and 13 bases lay between the germline ends. The CDR3 is CASSTRGQTTNEKLFF. The CDR3 nucleotides read TGTGCCAGCAGCACCCGTGGACAGACAACTAATGAAAAACTGTTTTTT.

This sequence joins TRBV4-3 and TRBJ2-3; TRBD2 might be the D (6 bases). The CDR3 sequence is 13 residues long. Looked up from germline, CDR1 is LGHNA and CDR2 is YSLEER. Trimming pared 3 bases from V and 4 bases from J, leaving 8 bases between. The CDR3, as DNA: TGCGCCAGCAGCCAGGGACTGGCAGATACGCAGTATTTT. Encoded protein: CASSQGLADTQYF.

V usage is TRBV18 and J usage is TRBJ2-5; D possibly corresponds to TRBD2 (6 bases). Germline assignment: CDR1 KGHSH and CDR2 LQKENI. Trimming left V 3 bases short and J 2 bases short, with 13 bases between. This CDR3 has 15 residues. DNA of the CDR3: TGTGCCAGCTCACCTCAGCGGGCGGGTCAAGAGACCCAGTACTTC. It encodes CASSPQRAGQETQYF.

The rearrangement joins TRBV15 to TRBJ1-2, with D possibly TRBD1 on 6 matching bases. Germline V gene data show CDR1 as LNHNV and CDR2 as YYDKDF (reference sequence). The CDR3 is 15 amino acids. Trimming stripped 1 base from V and 3 bases from J, with 12 bases between. The CDR3 sequence: CATSRGTQGYYGYTF. CDR3 nucleotides: TGTGCCACCAGCAGAGGGACACAGGGTTACTATGGCTACACCTTC.

For this clone: One end of the junction varies from germline; a read error may be responsible. Other DNA sequences of this sample code for an identical CDR3. CDR3 region: CAWTGIYNSPLHF. The CDR3 nucleotides are TGTGCCTGGACAGGGATCTATAATTCCCCCCTCCACTTT. J is TRBJ1-6 and V is TRBV30; D perhaps matches TRBD1 (5 bases). From germline, CDR1 is GTSNPN and CDR2 SVGIG (reference sequence). This CDR3 has 13 residues. Complete variable domain (other parts from reference TRBV30 and TRBJ1-6): SQTIHQWPATLVQPVGSPLSLECTVEGTSNPNLYWYRQAAGRGLQLLFYSVGIGQISSEVPQNLSASRPQDRQFILSSKKLLLSDSGFYLCAWTGIYNSPLHFGNGTRLTVT.

The rearrangement uses TRBV19 and TRBJ2-3, with 9 bases that match TRBD1. This CDR3 is built from 14 residues. After removal of 8 bases from V and 7 bases from J, the junction contained 10 bases not matched to a gene. The germline gives CDR1 LNHDA, CDR2 SQIVND (reference sequence). The CDR3 is CASCRDREGNTQYF. DNA for the CDR3: TGTGCCAGTTGCCGGGACAGGGAAGGAAATACGCAGTATTTT.

The chain combines TRBV7-9 with TRBJ1-1, with TRBD1 matching 7 bases. In germline, CDR1 is SEHNR, CDR2 FQNEAQ (reference sequence). The CDR3 consists of 15 residues. With V trimmed by 5 bases and J by 0 bases, 6 bases remained unmatched. In DNA form, the CDR3 reads TGTGCCAGCAGCACCCTGACAGGGCTGAACACTGAAGCTTTCTTT. It translates to CASSTLTGLNTEAFF.

This rearrangement joins TRBV27 to TRBJ2-7; tentatively, D is TRBD2 (6 bases). V was cut by 3 bases and J by 1 base, with 7 bases left in between. The CDR3 runs to 13 residues. Germline values: CDR1 MNHEY, CDR2 SMNVEV (reference sequence). The CDR3: CASSFRGSYEQYF. The DNA of the CDR3 is TGTGCCAGCAGTTTCCGGGGGTCCTACGAGCAGTACTTC.

The chain is built from TRBV7-2 and TRBJ1-3; D perhaps matches TRBD1 (6 bases). Germline loops: CDR1 SGHTA, CDR2 FQGNSA. The CDR3 is 15 residues long. Trimming left V 4 bases short and J 2 bases short, with 12 bases between. The CDR3: CASSSQGTAGNTIYF. DNA for the CDR3: TGTGCCAGCAGCTCCCAGGGGACCGCTGGAAACACCATATATTTT.

This sequence joins TRBV7-2 and TRBJ2-1; 8 bases line up with TRBD2. After removal of 5 bases from V and 4 bases from J, the junction contained 7 bases not matched to a gene. Germline assignment: CDR1 SGHTA and CDR2 FQGNSA. The CDR3 consists of 15 residues. The CDR3 is CASSLQLAAYNEQFF. The CDR3 DNA reads TGTGCCAGCAGCCTCCAACTAGCGGCATACAATGAGCAGTTCTTC.

This sequence joins TRBV9 and TRBJ1-1; 8 bases match TRBD1. V trimming: 5 bases; J trimming: 2 bases; junction bases outside the gene matches: 29. The CDR3 length is 22 residues. The V gene's germline CDR1 is SGDLS and CDR2 YYNGEE. The CDR3 protein is CASRKLSPQRSTWQGANTEAFF. CDR3 in DNA: TGTGCCAGCAGGAAACTCTCACCCCAACGCTCTACGTGGCAGGGGGCTAACACTGAAGCTTTCTTT.

The CDR3 here is CASRGTASGNTIYF. CDR3 sequence (DNA): TGTGCCAGCAGAGGGACAGCCTCTGGAAACACCATATATTTT. The chain links TRBV6-6 to TRBJ1-3; 7 nucleotides agree with TRBD1. The V and J ends lost 6 bases and 0 bases, in that order; junction bases with no gene match: 2. The germline gives CDR1 MNHNY, CDR2 SVGAGI (reference sequence). The CDR3 is 14 residues long.

The chain couples TRBV5-1 to TRBJ2-1; TRBD2 agrees at 13 bases. The CDR3 sequence is 15 residues long. Trimming removed 2 bases from V and 5 bases from J; junction bases left unmatched: 1. Germline lookup yields CDR1 SGHRS and CDR2 YFSETQ. The CDR3 bases are TGCGCCAGCAGCTTACTAGCGGGGGGGAACAATGAGCAGTTCTTC. Translating it yields CASSLLAGGNNEQFF.

A word on this clone: In this CDR3 the conserved last residue, phenylalanine or tryptophan, is missing, so a read error is likely. The V call is TRBV7-9, the J call TRBJ1-5, with TRBD1 matching 8 bases. The CDR3 loop spans 14 amino acids. Germline trimming cut 5 bases from V and 7 bases from J; bases unmatched to any gene: 7. CDR1 and CDR2 from the germline V gene are SEHNR and FQNEAQ (reference sequence). The DNA of the CDR3 is TGTGCCAGCAGCAGCCAGGGGGCTGTACAGCCCCAGCATGTT. Residues: CASSSQGAVQPQHV.

The V and J genes are TRBV28 and TRBJ1-4; D unresolved. This CDR3 region has 15 residues. CDR1 MDHEN and CDR2 SYDVKM come from the germline V gene. V was shortened by 6 bases and J by 4 bases, with 15 bases between the two germline ends. The chain's CDR3 is CASRSAGAGNEKLFF. In nucleotides, the CDR3 is TGTGCCAGCAGGTCAGCGGGAGCCGGTAATGAAAAACTGTTTTTT.

The DNA for the CDR3 is TGTGCCAGTTCACAGGGAAGCACTGAAGCTTTCTTT. This encodes CASSQGSTEAFF. J is TRBJ1-1 and V is TRBV19, with D possibly TRBD1 on 6 matching bases. Germline V gives CDR1 LNHDA, CDR2 SQIVND (reference sequence). The CDR3 is 12 amino acids. Trimming took off 8 bases at V and 4 bases at J, with 11 bases between the two ends.

This chain links TRBV4-1 with TRBJ2-4; D unclear. The CDR3 totals 14 residues. The germline gives CDR1 MGHRA, CDR2 YSYEKL. The germline V and J ends were trimmed by 2 bases and 3 bases, with 8 bases remaining between them. The CDR3 here is CASSQLGDKNIQYF. The CDR3 coding sequence is TGCGCCAGCAGCCAACTCGGAGACAAAAACATTCAGTACTTC.

This rearrangement joins TRBV25-1 to TRBJ2-1; D may be TRBD1 (6 bases). Deletions cut 4 bases from V and 0 bases from J, with 13 bases between. The CDR3 loop spans 16 amino acids. CDR1 and CDR2 (germline): MGHDK, SYGVNS. CDR3 DNA: TGTGCCAGCAGTGGAATCGGGACACCCTCCTACAATGAGCAGTTCTTC. This encodes CASSGIGTPSYNEQFF.

The chain combines TRBV18 with TRBJ1-1; 10 nucleotides align to TRBD1. CDR3 length: 16 amino acids. Trimming removed 6 bases from V and 0 bases from J; junction bases left unmatched: 7. The V gene's germline CDR1 is KGHSH and CDR2 LQKENI. The CDR3 nucleotides read TGTGCCAGCTCGCCGGGGACAGGGGTTTTGAACACTGAAGCTTTCTTT. It translates to CASSPGTGVLNTEAFF.

The chain carries TRBV7-2 and TRBJ2-2; D ambiguous. Looked up from germline, CDR1 is SGHTA and CDR2 is FQGNSA. V dropped 1 base and J dropped 3 bases, with 15 bases sitting between them. The CDR3 has 17 amino acids. Here the CDR3 DNA reads TGTGCCAGCAGCTTAGACTCTCGTAGCAGCTACACCGGGGAGCTGTTTTTT. This translates into CASSLDSRSSYTGELFF.

This chain uses TRBV4-2 with TRBJ2-7, with 7 positions matching TRBD2. V was clipped by 1 base and J by 6 bases; unmatched bases: 12. The CDR3 covers 16 residues. From germline, CDR1 is LGHNA and CDR2 YNFKEQ. This chain's CDR3 is CASSQGSGAAFGEQYF. CDR3 sequence (DNA): TGTGCCAGCAGCCAAGGAAGCGGGGCCGCCTTCGGCGAGCAGTACTTC.

The chain uses TRBV5-1 and TRBJ1-1, with 9 bases lining up with TRBD1. The CDR3 is 15 amino acids. Losses at the gene ends were 3 bases for V and 0 bases for J; bases not matched to a gene: 3. CDR1 and CDR2 from the germline V gene are SGHRS and YFSETQ. This CDR3 is CASSYGQGMNTEAFF. CDR3 coding DNA: TGCGCCAGCAGCTATGGACAGGGGATGAACACTGAAGCTTTCTTT.

This chain uses TRBV2 with TRBJ1-5; D is possibly TRBD1 (5 bases). Trimming left V 0 bases short and J 0 bases short, with 12 bases between. This CDR3 has 17 residues. Germline V gene lookup returns CDR1 SNHLY and CDR2 FYNNEI. CDR3 in amino acids: CASSEALTGNSNQPQHF. For the CDR3, the DNA is TGTGCCAGCAGTGAAGCGCTTACAGGAAATAGCAATCAGCCCCAGCATTTT. The whole variable domain, filled in from reference TRBV2 and TRBJ1-5, reads EPEVTQTPSHQVTQMGQEVILRCVPISNHLYFYWYRQILGQKVEFLVSFYNNEISEKSEIFDDQFSVERPDGSNFTLKIRSTKLEDSAMYFCASSEALTGNSNQPQHFGDGTRLSIL.

The V gene is TRBV5-1, the J gene TRBJ2-5, with 14 bases lining up with TRBD2. The CDR3 sequence is 16 residues long. Germline V gene lookup returns CDR1 SGHRS and CDR2 YFSETQ. V trimming: 2 bases; J trimming: 1 base; junction bases outside the gene matches: 1. The CDR3 sequence: CASSFGTSGGQETQYF. The CDR3 DNA is TGCGCCAGCAGCTTTGGGACTAGCGGGGGCCAAGAGACCCAGTACTTC.